This T cell receptor (beta chain) appears in the sequencing data of a study of regulatory T cells in long-lasting Graves disease. Study-level background: It was over 5 years of antithyroid drugs, with positive TSH receptor antibodies, that meant persistent Graves' disease.

The germline gives CDR1 SGHTS, CDR2 YDEGEE. There are 20 residues in the CDR3. J was trimmed by 0 bases and V by 3 bases; bases with no gene match: 15. Researchers made TCR beta libraries by using iRepertoire HTBI primers and running Arm-PCR on CDR3 regions. TCRdb independently ran MiXCR on the multiplex PCR reads; one entry per CDR3 protein. This sample has 350,000 to 450,000 distinct CDR3 sequences; roughly a fifth occur once, and the top ten carry approximately 15%. Regarding time point: persistent/refractory GD, antithyroid drugs over 5 years with positive TRAb. Generation of the TCR library employed RNA extracted from PBMCs. Notes on this clonotype: Its antigen is currently unknown.

Study findings and constraints: Persistent disease favored TRBV28, TRBJ1-2 and TRBJ2-5.

The source material was peripheral blood mononuclear cells (PBMCs), sampled when the disease was refractory, from a patient treated with antithyroid drugs. The chain links TRBV5-8 to TRBJ2-4; 10 positions match TRBD2. The TCR originated in a female donor with Graves disease. The CDR3 DNA follows: TGTGCCAGCAGCTATGCGCCGGGACTAGCGAGTTATGTAGCCAAAAACATTCAGTACTTC. Its protein is CASSYAPGLASYVAKNIQYF.